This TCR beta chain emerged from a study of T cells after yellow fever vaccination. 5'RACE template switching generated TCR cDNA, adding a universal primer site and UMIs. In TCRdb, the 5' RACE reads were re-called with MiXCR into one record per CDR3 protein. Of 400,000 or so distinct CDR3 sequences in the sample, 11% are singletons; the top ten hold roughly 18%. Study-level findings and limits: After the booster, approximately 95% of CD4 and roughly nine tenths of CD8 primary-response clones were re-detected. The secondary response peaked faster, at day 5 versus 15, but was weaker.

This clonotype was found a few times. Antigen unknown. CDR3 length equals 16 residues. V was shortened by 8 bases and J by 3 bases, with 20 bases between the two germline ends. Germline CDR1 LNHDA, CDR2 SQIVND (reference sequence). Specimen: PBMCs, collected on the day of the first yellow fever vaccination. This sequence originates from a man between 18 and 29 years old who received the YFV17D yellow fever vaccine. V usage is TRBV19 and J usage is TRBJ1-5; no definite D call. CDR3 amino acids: CASGLESGRLNQPQHF. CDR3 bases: TGTGCCAGTGGACTTGAAAGCGGCCGGCTCAATCAGCCCCAGCATTTT.